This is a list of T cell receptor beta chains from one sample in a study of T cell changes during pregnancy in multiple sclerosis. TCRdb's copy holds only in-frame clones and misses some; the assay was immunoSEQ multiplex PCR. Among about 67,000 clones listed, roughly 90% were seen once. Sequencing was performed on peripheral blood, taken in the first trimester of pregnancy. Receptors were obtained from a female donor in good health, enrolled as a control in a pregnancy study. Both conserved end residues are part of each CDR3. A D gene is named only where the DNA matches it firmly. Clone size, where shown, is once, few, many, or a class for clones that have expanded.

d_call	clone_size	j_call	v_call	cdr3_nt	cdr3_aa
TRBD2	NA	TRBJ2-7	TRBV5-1	TGCGCCAGCAGCTTGGAGTCTAGCGGTTACTCCTACGAGCAGTACTTC	CASSLESSGYSYEQYF
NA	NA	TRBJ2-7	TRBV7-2	TGTGCCAGCAGCTTAATTCAATTTATTAGAGCTAGCGATTACGAGCAGTACTTC	CASSLIQFIRASDYEQYF
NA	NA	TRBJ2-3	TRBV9	TGTGCCAGCAGCGTAGGCGGCCATAACACAGATACGCAGTATTTT	CASSVGGHNTDTQYF
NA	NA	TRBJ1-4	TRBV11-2	TGTGCCAGCAGATTCTCTGGAGCCTCTAATGAAAAACTGTTTTTT	CASRFSGASNEKLFF
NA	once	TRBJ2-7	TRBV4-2	TGTGCCAGCAGCCGAGGACAGTCTTACGAGCAGTACTTC	CASSRGQSYEQYF
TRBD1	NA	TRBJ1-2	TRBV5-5	TGTGCCAGCAGCTTACTGACAGGGTACGGTGGCTATGGCTACACCTTC	CASSLLTGYGGYGYTF
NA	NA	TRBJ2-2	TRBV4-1	TGCGCCAGCAGCCAAGATCCCGGGTCCGGGGAGCTGTTTTTT	CASSQDPGSGELFF
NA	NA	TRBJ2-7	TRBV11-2	TGTGCCAGCAGCTTGGGCCCCGGCGAGCAGTACTTC	CASSLGPGEQYF
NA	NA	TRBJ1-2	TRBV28	TGTGCCAGCAGCCCTAGATACCCAGTCTGGGGCTACACCTTC	CASSPRYPVWGYTF
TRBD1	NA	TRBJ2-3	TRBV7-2	TGTGCCAGCAGCTTAGGGACAGGGGGCGCGTATACGCAGTATTTT	CASSLGTGGAYTQYF
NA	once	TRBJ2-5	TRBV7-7	TGTGCTAGCAGCCGTAAGGCGGGGGCGGTAGAGACCCAGTACTTC	CASSRKAGAVETQYF
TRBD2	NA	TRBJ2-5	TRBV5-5	TGTGCCAGCAGCCGGACTAGCGGGTCGTCCTTGGAGACCCAGTACTTC	CASSRTSGSSLETQYF
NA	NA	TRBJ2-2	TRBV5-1	TGCGCCAGCAGCTTGGTCCCGGGGAACACCGGGGAGCTGTTTTTT	CASSLVPGNTGELFF
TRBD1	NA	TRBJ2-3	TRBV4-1	TGCGCCAGCAGCCAAGACAGGGGGCTTGTTACAGATACGCAGTATTTT	CASSQDRGLVTDTQYF
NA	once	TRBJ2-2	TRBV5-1	TGCGCCAGCAGCTTGGGTCAGGAGGACACCGGGGAGCTGTTTTTT	CASSLGQEDTGELFF
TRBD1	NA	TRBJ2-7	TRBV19	TGTGCCAGTAGTGTGACCGGGACAGGGGACGAGCAGTACTTC	CASSVTGTGDEQYF
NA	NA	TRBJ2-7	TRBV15	TGTGCCACCAGCAGCGACGACAGGAAGTCATCCTACGAGCAGTACTTC	CATSSDDRKSSYEQYF
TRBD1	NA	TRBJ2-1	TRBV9	TGTGCCAGCAGCGTAGAGAGGGGGCGCTACAATGAGCAGTTCTTC	CASSVERGRYNEQFF
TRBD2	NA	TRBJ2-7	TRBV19	TGTGCCAGTAGTAGTATAGCGGGAGGATTCTACGAGCAGTACTTC	CASSSIAGGFYEQYF
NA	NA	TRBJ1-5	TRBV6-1	TGTGCCAGCAGTGATGGGGCAGGGAATCAGCCCCAGCATTTT	CASSDGAGNQPQHF
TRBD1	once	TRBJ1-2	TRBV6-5	TGTGCCAGCAGTTACTCAAGCGGGACAGGGTACTATGGCTACACCTTC	CASSYSSGTGYYGYTF
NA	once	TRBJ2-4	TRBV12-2	TGTGCAAGTCGCTTAGAGGAAGGACTAGCCAAAAACATTCAGTACTTC	CASRLEEGLAKNIQYF
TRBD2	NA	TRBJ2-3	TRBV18	TGTGCCAGCTCCCCTGGACTAGCCTCTGTAGATACGCAGTATTTT	CASSPGLASVDTQYF
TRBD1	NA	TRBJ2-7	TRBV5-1	TGCGCCAGCAGCTCCGGACAGGCCGTCTCCTACGAGCAGTACTTC	CASSSGQAVSYEQYF
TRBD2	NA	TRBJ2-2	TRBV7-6	TGTGCCAGCAGCTCCGAGCCCGGGACTAGCGGGAGGGCAACCACCGGGGAGCTGTTTTTT	CASSSEPGTSGRATTGELFF
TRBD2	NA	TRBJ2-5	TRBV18	TGTGCCAGCTCACCTTTTTTCACTAGCGCCCAAGAGACCCAGTACTTC	CASSPFFTSAQETQYF
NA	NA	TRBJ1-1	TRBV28	TGTGCCAGCAGTCCCTACAGGGAAAGCACTGAAGCTTTCTTT	CASSPYRESTEAFF
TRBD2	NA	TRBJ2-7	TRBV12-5	TGTGCTAGTGGTTATGGGGGGGTCGAGCAGTACTTC	CASGYGGVEQYF
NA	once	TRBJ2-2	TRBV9	TGTGCCAGCAGCGTAGAGGGCGGGCCAAACACCGGGGAGCTGTTTTTT	CASSVEGGPNTGELFF
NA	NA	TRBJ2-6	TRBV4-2	TGTGCCAGCAGCAGAACCGGTGGCTCTGGGGCCAACGTCCTGACTTTC	CASSRTGGSGANVLTF
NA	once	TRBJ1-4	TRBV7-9	TGTGCCAGCAGCCCCTCGGGGGGTGGGGAAAAACTGTTTTTT	CASSPSGGGEKLFF
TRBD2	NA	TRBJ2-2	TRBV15	TGTGCCACCAGCAGAGATAAGACTAGCGGGAGGGCCGGGGAGCTGTTTTTT	CATSRDKTSGRAGELFF
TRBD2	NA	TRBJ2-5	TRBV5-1	TGCGCCAGCGGATCGAGCGGGAGCCAAGAGGCCCAGTACTTC	CASGSSGSQEAQYF
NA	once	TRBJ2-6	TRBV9	TGTGCCAGCACATCAGGTACAGGGACCGGGGCCAACGTCCTGACTTTC	CASTSGTGTGANVLTF
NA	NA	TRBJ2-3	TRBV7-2	TGTGCCAGCAGCTTAGCGGGAGCAAGGACGGATACGCAGTATTTT	CASSLAGARTDTQYF
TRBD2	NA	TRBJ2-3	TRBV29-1	TGCAGCGTTGAAGATCCTACTAGCGGGAGAGCGGATACGCAGTATTTT	CSVEDPTSGRADTQYF
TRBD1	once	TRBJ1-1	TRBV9	TGTGCCAGCAGCGTAGGCGGGACAGGGGGAGGGAACACTGAAGCTTTCTTT	CASSVGGTGGGNTEAFF
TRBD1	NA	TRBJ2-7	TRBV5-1	TGCGCCAGCAGCCTGGGACAGGGGATCTACGAGCAGTACTTC	CASSLGQGIYEQYF
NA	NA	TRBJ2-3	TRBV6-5	TGTGCCAGCAGTTCCATGTCCGGTGCTGATACGCAGTATTTT	CASSSMSGADTQYF
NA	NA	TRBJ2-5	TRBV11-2	TGTGCCAGCAGCCCGAATTGGGGGGAAGAGACCCAGTACTTC	CASSPNWGEETQYF
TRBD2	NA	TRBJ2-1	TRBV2	TGTGCCAGCAGTGAACTAGCGGATGGCTCCTACAATGAGCAGTTCTTC	CASSELADGSYNEQFF
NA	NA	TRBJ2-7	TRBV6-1	TGTGCCAGCAGCGGTTCAGAGCAGTACTTC	CASSGSEQYF
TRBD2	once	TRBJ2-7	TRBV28	TGTGCCAGCAGTTTACTAGCGGGAGCTTACGAGCAGTACTTC	CASSLLAGAYEQYF
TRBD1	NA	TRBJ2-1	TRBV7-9	TGTGCCAGCAGCTCCCCTGGGGACAGGGTCTACAATGGGCAGTTCTTC	CASSSPGDRVYNGQFF
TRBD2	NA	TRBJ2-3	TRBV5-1	TGCGCCAGCAGCTTGGGTAGCGGGAGCCGTGGAGATACGCAGTATTTT	CASSLGSGSRGDTQYF
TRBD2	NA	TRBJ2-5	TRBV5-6	TGTGCCAGCAGCTACGGCGGGAGGGCCAAGGTAGGAGAGACCCAGTACTTC	CASSYGGRAKVGETQYF